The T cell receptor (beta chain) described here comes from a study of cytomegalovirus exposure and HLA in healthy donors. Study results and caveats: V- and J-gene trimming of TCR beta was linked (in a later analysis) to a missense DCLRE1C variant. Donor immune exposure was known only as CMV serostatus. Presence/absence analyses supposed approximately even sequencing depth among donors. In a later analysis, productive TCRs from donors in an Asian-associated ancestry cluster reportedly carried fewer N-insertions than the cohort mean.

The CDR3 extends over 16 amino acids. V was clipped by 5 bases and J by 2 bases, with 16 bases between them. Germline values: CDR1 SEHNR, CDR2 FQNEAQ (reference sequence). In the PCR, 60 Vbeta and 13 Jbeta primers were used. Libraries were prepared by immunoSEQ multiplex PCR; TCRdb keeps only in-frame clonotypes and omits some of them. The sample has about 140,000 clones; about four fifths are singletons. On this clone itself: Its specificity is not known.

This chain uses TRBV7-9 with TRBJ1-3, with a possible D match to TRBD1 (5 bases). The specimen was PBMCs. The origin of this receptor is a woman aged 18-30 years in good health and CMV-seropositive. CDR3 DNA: TGTGCCAGCAGCACCACAGGCGCTGGGGCTGGAAACACCATATATTTT. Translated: CASSTTGAGAGNTIYF.